This T cell receptor (beta chain) originates from a study of tumor-infiltrating lymphocytes in primary liver carcinoma. Study overall: These patients were men and women whose ages were 30 to 69 years.

Constant-region priming of roughly 490 ng total RNA yielded TCR beta cDNA. Sequencing libraries for TCR beta derived from three nested multiplex PCR rounds that used slightly modified ARM-PCR. Each of the first two PCR rounds ran approximately 9 cycles with TRBV1-TRBV30 forward and C-beta reverse primers. MiXCR was run by TCRdb on the multiplex PCR reads, yielding one entry per CDR3 protein. This sample has 150,000 to 200,000 distinct CDR3 sequences; about 60% occur once, and the top ten carry 70% to 80%. Unsorted whole blood supplied the blood RNA, and germline DNA was isolated too. Peripheral blood, 3.5 to 4 milliliters, was collected prior to surgery. The length of the CDR3 is 15 residues. V trimming: 7 bases; J trimming: 3 bases; junction bases outside the gene matches: 5. Germline-derived CDR1 and CDR2 are MNHEY and SVGAGI. Note on this clonotype: The CDR3 end shows no conserved phenylalanine or tryptophan, and so a read error is likely.

Material: peripheral blood. The sequence was collected from a middle-aged man with primary liver carcinoma and hepatitis B virus infection. The chain is built from TRBV6-5 and TRBJ2-3, with 12 positions matching TRBD2. The CDR3 nucleotides read TGTGCCAGCAACCCAGGACTAGCGGGAACAGATACGCAGTATTAT. Translation: CASNPGLAGTDTQYY.